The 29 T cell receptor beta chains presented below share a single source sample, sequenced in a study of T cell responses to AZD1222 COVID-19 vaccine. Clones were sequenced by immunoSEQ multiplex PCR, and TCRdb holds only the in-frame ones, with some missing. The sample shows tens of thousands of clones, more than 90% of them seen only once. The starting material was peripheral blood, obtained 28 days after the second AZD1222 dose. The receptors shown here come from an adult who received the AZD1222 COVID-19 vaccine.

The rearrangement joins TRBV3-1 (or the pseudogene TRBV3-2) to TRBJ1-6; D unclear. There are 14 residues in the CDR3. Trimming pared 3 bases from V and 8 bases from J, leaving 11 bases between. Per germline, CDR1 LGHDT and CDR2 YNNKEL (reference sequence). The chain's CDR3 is CASSHTGGDSPLHF. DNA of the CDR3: TGTGCCAGCAGCCACACGGGCGGGGATTCACCCCTCCACTTT.

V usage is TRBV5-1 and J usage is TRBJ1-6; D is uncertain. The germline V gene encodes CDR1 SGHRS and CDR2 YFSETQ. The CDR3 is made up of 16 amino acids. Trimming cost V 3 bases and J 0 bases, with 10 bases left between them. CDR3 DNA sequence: TGCGCCAGCAGCTGGCAGGAAAGCTCCTATAATTCACCCCTCCACTTT. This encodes CASSWQESSYNSPLHF.

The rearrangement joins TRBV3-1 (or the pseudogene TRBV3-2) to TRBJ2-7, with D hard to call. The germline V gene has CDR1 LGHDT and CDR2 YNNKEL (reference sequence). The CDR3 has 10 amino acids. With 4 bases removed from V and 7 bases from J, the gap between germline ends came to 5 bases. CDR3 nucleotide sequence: TGTGCCAGCAGCCCCTCGGAGCAGTACTTC. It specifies CASSPSEQYF.

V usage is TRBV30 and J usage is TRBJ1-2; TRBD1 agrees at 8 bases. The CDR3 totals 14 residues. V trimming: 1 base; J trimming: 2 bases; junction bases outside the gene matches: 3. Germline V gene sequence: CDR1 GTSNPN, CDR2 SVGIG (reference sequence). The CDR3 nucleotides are TGTGCCTGGAGTGGGGACAGGAGAAACTATGGCTACACCTTC. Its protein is CAWSGDRRNYGYTF.

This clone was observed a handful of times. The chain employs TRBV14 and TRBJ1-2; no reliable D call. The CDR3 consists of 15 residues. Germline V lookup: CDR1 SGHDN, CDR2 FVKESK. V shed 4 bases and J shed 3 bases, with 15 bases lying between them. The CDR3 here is CASSPRYSQDYGYTF. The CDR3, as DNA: TGTGCCAGCAGCCCAAGGTACAGTCAAGACTATGGCTACACCTTC. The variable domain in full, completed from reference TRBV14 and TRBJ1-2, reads EAGVTQFPSHSVIEKGQTVTLRCDPISGHDNLYWYRRVMGKEIKFLLHFVKESKQDESGMPNNRFLAERTGGTYSTLKVQPAELEDSGVYFCASSPRYSQDYGYTFGSGTRLTVV.

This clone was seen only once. The CDR3 is CASSLEDKLFF. Written as DNA, the CDR3 is TGTGCCAGCAGCTTAGAGGATAAACTGTTTTTT. The chain uses TRBV7-9 and TRBJ1-4; D gene uncertain. Germline CDR1 and CDR2: SEHNR and FQNEAQ (reference sequence). With 1 base removed from V and 11 bases from J, the gap between germline ends came to 5 bases. The CDR3 spans 11 residues.

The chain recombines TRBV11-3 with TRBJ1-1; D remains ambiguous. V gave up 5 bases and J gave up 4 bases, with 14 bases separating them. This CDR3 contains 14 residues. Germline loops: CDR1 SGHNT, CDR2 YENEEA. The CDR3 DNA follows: TGTGCCAGCAGCCTCGGTCGCGAGGGCACTGAAGCTTTCTTT. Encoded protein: CASSLGREGTEAFF.

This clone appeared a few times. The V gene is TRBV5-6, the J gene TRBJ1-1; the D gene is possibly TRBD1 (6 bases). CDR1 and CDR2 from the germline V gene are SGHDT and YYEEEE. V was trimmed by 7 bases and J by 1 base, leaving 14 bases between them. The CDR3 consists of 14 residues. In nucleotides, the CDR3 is TGTGCCAGCGCGAGGGACACGCAGAACACTGAAGCTTTCTTT. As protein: CASARDTQNTEAFF.

As DNA, the CDR3 is TGTGCCAGCAGTGAAGGGACTGGCTACGAGCAGTACTTC. Translating gives CASSEGTGYEQYF. The gene calls are TRBV2 and TRBJ2-7; D might be TRBD2 (5 bases). This CDR3 comprises 13 residues. The V gene lost 1 base and the J gene lost 3 bases, with 7 bases spanning the gap. Germline loops: CDR1 SNHLY, CDR2 FYNNEI.

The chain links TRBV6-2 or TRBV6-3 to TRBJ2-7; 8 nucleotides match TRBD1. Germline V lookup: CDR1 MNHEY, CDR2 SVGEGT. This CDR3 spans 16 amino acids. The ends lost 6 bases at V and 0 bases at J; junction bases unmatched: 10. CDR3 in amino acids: CASSGNWDRYSYEQYF. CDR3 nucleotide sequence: TGTGCCAGCAGCGGAAATTGGGACAGGTACTCCTACGAGCAGTACTTC.

The CDR3 DNA sequence: TGTGCCACTTCCCCACAACAGGGCGGGTACGAGCAGTACTTC. It specifies CATSPQQGGYEQYF. This sequence joins TRBV6-5 and TRBJ2-7, with a tentative D call TRBD1 (6 bases). V was trimmed by 10 bases and J by 4 bases, leaving 20 bases between them. The CDR3 consists of 14 residues. Looked up from germline, CDR1 is MNHEY and CDR2 is SVGAGI.

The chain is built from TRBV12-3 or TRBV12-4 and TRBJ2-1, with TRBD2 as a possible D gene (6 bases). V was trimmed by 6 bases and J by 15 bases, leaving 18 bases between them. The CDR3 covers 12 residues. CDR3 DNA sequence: TGTGCCAGCAGACGAGAGACCGGGACTTCGTTCTTC. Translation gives CASRRETGTSFF.

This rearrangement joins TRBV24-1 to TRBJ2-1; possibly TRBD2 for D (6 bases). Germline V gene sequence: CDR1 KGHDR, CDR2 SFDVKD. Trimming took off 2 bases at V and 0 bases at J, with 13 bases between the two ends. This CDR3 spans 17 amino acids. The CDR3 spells CATSDSTAGSSYNEQFF. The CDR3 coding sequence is TGTGCCACCAGTGATTCGACAGCCGGGAGCTCCTACAATGAGCAGTTCTTC.

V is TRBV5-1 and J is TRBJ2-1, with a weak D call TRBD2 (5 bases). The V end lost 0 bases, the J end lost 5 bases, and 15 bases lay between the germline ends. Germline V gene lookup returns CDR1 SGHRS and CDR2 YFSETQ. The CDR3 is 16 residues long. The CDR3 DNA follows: TGCGCCAGCAGCTTGGCGGTATTCGGAGGCCACAATGAGCAGTTCTTC. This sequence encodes CASSLAVFGGHNEQFF.

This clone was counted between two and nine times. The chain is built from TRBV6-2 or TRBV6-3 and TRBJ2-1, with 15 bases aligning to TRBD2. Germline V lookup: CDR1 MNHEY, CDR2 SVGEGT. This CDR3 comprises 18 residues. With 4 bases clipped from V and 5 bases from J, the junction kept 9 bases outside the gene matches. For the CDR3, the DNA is TGTGCCAGCAGTTCAGACGGACTAGCGGGAGGGCCGGACAATGAGCAGTTCTTC. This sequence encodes CASSSDGLAGGPDNEQFF.

The CDR3 DNA reads as TGCAGCGCAAGTGCCTCCGGGGGGGTTAATGAGCAGTTCTTC. It translates to CSASASGGVNEQFF. V gene TRBV29-1 combines with J gene TRBJ2-1, with 8 bases aligning to TRBD2. Trimming at V came to 7 bases and at J to 7 bases, leaving 12 bases not matched to a gene. Germline loops: CDR1 SQVTM, CDR2 ANQGSEA. There are 14 residues in the CDR3.

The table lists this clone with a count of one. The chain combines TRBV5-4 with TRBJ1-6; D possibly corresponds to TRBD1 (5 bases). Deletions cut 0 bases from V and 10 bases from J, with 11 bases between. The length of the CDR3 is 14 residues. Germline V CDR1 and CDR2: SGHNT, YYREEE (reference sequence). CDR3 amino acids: CASSLALGDSPLHF. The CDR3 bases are TGTGCCAGCAGCTTGGCCTTGGGGGACTCACCCCTCCACTTT.

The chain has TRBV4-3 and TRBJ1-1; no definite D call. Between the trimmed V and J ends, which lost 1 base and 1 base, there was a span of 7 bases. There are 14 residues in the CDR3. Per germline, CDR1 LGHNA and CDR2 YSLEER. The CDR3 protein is CASSQGHQNTEAFF. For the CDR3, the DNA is TGCGCCAGCAGCCAAGGACACCAGAACACTGAAGCTTTCTTT.

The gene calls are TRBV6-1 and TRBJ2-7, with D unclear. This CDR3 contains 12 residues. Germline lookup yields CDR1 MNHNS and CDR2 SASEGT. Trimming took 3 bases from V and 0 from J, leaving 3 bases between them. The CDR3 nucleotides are TGTGCCAGCAGTGATTACTCCTACGAGCAGTACTTC. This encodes CASSDYSYEQYF.

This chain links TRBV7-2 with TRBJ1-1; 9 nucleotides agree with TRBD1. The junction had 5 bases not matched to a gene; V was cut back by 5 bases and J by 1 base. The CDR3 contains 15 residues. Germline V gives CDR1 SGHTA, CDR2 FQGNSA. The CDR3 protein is CASSTGGGRNTEAFF. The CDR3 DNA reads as TGTGCCAGCAGCACAGGGGGCGGTAGGAACACTGAAGCTTTCTTT.

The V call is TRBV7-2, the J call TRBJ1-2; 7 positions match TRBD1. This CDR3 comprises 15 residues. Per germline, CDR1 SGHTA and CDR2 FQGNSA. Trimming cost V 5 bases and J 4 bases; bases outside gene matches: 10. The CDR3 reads CASSKRGDSPYGYTF. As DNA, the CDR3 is TGTGCCAGCAGCAAAAGGGGGGACAGCCCCTATGGCTACACCTTC.

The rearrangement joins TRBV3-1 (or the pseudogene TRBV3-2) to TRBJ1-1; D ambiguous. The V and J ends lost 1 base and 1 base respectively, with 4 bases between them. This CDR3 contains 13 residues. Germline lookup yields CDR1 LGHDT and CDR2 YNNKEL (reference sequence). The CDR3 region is CASSQGANTEAFF. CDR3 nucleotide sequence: TGTGCCAGCAGCCAAGGGGCGAACACTGAAGCTTTCTTT.

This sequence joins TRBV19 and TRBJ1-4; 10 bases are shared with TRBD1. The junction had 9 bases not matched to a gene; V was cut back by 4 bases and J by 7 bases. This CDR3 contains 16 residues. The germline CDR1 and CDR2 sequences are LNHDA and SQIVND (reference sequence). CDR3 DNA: TGTGCCAGTAGTACCGACAGGGGGCGGGGGAGTGAAAAACTGTTTTTT. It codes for CASSTDRGRGSEKLFF. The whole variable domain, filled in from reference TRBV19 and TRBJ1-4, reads DGGITQSPKYLFRKEGQNVTLSCEQNLNHDAMYWYRQDPGQGLRLIYYSQIVNDFQKGDIAEGYSVSREKKESFPLTVTSAQKNPTAFYLCASSTDRGRGSEKLFFGSGTQLSVL.

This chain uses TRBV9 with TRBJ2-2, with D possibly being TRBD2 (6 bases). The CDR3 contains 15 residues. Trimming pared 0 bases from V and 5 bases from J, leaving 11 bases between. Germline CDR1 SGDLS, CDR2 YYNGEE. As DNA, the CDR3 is TGTGCCAGCAGCGTAGACGGGGGAACTACCGGGGAGCTGTTTTTT. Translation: CASSVDGGTTGELFF.

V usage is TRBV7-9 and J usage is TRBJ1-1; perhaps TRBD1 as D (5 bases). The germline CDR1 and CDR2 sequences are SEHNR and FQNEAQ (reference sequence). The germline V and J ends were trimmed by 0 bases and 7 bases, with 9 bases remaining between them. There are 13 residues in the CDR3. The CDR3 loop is CASSLAGTVEAFF. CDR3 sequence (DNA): TGTGCCAGCAGCTTAGCTGGGACCGTTGAAGCTTTCTTT.

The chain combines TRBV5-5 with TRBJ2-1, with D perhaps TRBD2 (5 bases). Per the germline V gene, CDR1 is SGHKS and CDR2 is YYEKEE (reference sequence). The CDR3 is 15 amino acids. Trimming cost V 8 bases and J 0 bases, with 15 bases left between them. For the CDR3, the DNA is TGTGCCAGTCTGAAAGCGGAAACCTCCTACAATGAGCAGTTCTTC. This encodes CASLKAETSYNEQFF.

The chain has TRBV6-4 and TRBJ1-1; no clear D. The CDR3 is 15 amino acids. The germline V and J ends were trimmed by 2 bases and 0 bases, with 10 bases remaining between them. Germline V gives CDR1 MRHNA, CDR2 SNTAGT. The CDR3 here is CASSDTNALNTEAFF. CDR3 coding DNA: TGTGCCAGCAGTGACACAAACGCCCTGAACACTGAAGCTTTCTTT.

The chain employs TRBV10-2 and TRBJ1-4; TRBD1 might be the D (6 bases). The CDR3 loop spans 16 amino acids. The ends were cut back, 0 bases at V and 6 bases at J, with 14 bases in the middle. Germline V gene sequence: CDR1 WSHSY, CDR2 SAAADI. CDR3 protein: CASSESSWGLYEKLFF. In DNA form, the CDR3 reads TGCGCCAGCAGTGAGTCGAGCTGGGGGCTTTATGAAAAACTGTTTTTT.

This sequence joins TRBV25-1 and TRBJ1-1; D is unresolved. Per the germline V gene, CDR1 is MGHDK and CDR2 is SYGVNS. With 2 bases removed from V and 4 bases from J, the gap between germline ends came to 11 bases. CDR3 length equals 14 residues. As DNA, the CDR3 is TGTGCCAGCAGTGAAGAGGGTCCGGCCACTGAAGCTTTCTTT. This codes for CASSEEGPATEAFF.